A single sample gave rise to the 6 T cell receptor beta chains below, sequenced in a study of T cell responses to AZD1222 COVID-19 vaccine. Libraries were prepared by immunoSEQ multiplex PCR; TCRdb keeps only in-frame clonotypes and omits some of them. Of over 150,000 clones in the sample, about 93% were seen once. Specimen: peripheral blood, collected 28 days after the second AZD1222 dose. The source is an adult who received the AZD1222 COVID-19 vaccine.

J is TRBJ1-1 and V is TRBV19; D is possibly TRBD1 (6 bases). With 5 bases removed from V and 0 bases from J, the gap between germline ends came to 22 bases. From germline, CDR1 is LNHDA and CDR2 SQIVND (reference sequence). This CDR3 region has 18 residues. The DNA of the CDR3 is TGTGCCAGTAGTCCTGACCCAGGGGCCACTAACTTGAACACTGAAGCTTTCTTT. Translation gives CASSPDPGATNLNTEAFF.

The chain has TRBV7-2 and TRBJ2-1; D tentatively reads TRBD1 or TRBD2 (5 bases each). The V end lost 3 bases, the J end lost 2 bases, and 14 bases lay between the germline ends. Germline V gene data show CDR1 as SGHTA and CDR2 as FQGNSA. The CDR3 is 16 residues long. The CDR3 DNA is TGTGCCAGCAGCTTCGCCGGGACCTTGACCTACAATGAGCAGTTCTTC. Translation gives CASSFAGTLTYNEQFF.

This clone occurred once. The rearrangement joins TRBV7-6 to TRBJ2-3; D is possibly TRBD2 (5 bases). The CDR3 contains 17 residues. CDR1 and CDR2 (germline): SGHVS, FNYEAQ. V was trimmed by 1 base and J by 4 bases, leaving 18 bases between them. The CDR3 is CASSLVGEHSGPDTQYF. CDR3 DNA: TGTGCCAGCAGCTTAGTTGGGGAGCACTCGGGTCCAGATACGCAGTATTTT.

The genes are TRBV7-2 and TRBJ1-6; no clear D gene. Germline V gene sequence: CDR1 SGHTA, CDR2 FQGNSA. V lost 5 bases and J 7 bases, leaving 6 bases between the germline ends. The CDR3 sequence is 12 residues long. The chain's CDR3 is CASSQTNSPLHF. DNA for the CDR3: TGTGCCAGCAGCCAGACGAATTCACCCCTCCACTTT.

The chain couples TRBV19 to TRBJ1-5, with 10 nucleotides matching TRBD1. From germline, CDR1 is LNHDA and CDR2 SQIVND (reference sequence). The CDR3 runs to 14 residues. With V trimmed by 3 bases and J by 6 bases, 2 bases remained unmatched. This CDR3 is CASSIRTGGQPQHF. The CDR3 DNA follows: TGTGCCAGTAGTATCCGGACAGGGGGTCAGCCCCAGCATTTT.

This clone was counted once. The chain employs TRBV7-3 and TRBJ2-4; 9 bases agree with TRBD1. Germline trimming cut 2 bases from V and 4 bases from J; bases unmatched to any gene: 9. This CDR3 comprises 17 residues. Per the germline V gene, CDR1 is SGHTA and CDR2 is FQGTGA. The CDR3 DNA reads as TGTGCCAGCAGCTTAGAAGGACAGGGGATCACAAAAAACATTCAGTACTTC. This gives the protein CASSLEGQGITKNIQYF. Filled out from reference TRBV7-3 and TRBJ2-4, the complete variable domain reads GAGVSQTPSNKVTEKGKYVELRCDPISGHTALYWYRQSLGQGPEFLIYFQGTGAADDSGLPNDRFFAVRPEGSVSTLKIQRTERGDSAVYLCASSLEGQGITKNIQYFGAGTRLSVL.